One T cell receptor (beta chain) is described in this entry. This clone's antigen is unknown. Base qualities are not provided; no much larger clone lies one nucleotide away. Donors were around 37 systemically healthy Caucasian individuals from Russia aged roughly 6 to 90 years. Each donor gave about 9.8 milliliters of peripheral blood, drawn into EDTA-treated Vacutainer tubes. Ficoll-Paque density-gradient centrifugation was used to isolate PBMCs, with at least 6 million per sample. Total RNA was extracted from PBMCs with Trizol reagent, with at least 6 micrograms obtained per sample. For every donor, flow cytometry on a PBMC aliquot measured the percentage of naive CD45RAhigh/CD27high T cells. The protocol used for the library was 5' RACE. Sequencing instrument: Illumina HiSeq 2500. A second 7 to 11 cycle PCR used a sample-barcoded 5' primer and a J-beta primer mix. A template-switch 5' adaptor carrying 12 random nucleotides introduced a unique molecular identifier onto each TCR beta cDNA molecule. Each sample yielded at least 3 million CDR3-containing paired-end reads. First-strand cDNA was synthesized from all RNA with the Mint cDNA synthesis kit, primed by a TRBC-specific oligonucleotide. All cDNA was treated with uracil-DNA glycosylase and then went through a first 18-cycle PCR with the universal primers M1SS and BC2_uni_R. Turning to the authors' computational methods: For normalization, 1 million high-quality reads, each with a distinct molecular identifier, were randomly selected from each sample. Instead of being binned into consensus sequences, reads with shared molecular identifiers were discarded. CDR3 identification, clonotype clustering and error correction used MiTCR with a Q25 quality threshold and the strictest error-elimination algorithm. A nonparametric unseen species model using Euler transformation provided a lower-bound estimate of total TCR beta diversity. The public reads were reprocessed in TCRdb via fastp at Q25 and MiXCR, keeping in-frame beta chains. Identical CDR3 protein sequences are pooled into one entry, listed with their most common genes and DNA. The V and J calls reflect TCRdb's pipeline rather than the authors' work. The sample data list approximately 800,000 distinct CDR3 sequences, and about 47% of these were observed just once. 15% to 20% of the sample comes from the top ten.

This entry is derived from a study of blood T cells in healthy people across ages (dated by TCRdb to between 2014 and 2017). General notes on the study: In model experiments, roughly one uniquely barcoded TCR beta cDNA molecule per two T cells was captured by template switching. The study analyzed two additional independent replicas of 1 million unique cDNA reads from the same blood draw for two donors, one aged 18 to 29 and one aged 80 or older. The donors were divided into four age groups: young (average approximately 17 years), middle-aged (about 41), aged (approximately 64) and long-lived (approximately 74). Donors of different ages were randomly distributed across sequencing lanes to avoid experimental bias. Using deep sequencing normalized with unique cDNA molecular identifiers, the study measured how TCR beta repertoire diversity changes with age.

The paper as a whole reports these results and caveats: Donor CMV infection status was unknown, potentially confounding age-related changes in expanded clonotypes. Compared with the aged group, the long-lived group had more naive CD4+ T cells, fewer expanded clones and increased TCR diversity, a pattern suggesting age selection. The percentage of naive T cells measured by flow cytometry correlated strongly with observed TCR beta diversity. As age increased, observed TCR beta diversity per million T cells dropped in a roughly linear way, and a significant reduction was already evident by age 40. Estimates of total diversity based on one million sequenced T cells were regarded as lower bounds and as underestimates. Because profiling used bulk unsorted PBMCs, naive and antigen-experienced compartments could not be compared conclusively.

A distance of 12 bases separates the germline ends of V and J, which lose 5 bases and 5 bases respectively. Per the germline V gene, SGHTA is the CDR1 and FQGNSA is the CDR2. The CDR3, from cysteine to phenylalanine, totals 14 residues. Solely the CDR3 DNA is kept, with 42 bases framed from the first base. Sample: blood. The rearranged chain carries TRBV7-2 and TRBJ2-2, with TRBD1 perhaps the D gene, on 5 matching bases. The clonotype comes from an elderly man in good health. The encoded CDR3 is CASSLLGPTGELFF. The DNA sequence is TGTGCCAGCAGCCTGCTGGGGCCTACCGGGGAGCTGTTTTTT.